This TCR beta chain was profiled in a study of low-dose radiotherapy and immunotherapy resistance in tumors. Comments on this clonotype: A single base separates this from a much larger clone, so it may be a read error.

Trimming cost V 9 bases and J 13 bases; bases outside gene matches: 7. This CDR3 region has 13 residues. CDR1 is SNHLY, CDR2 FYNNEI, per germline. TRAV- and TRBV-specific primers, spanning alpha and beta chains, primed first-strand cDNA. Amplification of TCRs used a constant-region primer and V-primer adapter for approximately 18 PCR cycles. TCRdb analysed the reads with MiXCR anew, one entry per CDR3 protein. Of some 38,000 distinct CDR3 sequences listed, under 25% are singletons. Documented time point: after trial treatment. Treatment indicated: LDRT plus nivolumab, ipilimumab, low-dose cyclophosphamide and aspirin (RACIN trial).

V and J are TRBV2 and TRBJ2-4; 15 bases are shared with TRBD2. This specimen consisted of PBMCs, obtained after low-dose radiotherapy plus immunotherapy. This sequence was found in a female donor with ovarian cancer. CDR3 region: CARGLAGGNEQYF. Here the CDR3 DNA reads TGTGCCAGGGGACTAGCGGGAGGAAATGAGCAGTACTTC.